These 3 T cell receptor beta chains share one sample of origin, sequenced in a study of lymphopenia after photon versus proton radiotherapy. Repertoires were generated with immunoSEQ multiplex PCR, while TCRdb's copy carries only in-frame clones and drops some. The sample contains about 26,000 clones, approximately 85% of which appear only once. This specimen was peripheral blood, taken from a patient treated with photon-based radiotherapy. These TCRs come from a man between 25 and 39 years old with gastric cancer.

The chain joins TRBV19 to TRBJ2-5, with TRBD1 matching 10 bases. Germline lookup yields CDR1 LNHDA and CDR2 SQIVND (reference sequence). With 3 bases clipped from V and 5 bases from J, the junction kept 6 bases outside the gene matches. This CDR3 is 15 amino acids long. In nucleotides, the CDR3 is TGTGCCAGTAGTATGGGACAGGGGCGCGAGGAGACCCAGTACTTC. Amino acid sequence: CASSMGQGREETQYF.

The chain uses TRBV19 and TRBJ1-2, with TRBD1 identical over 7 bases. Germline V gives CDR1 LNHDA, CDR2 SQIVND (reference sequence). The J segment lost 0 bases and the V segment lost 5 bases, leaving 6 bases of the junction unmatched. The CDR3 covers 15 residues. The DNA of the CDR3 is TGTGCCAGTAGTTCAACAGGGGAAGCTAACTATGGCTACACCTTC. Translation gives CASSSTGEANYGYTF.

The chain employs TRBV10-3 and TRBJ2-1; D not certain. Per the germline V gene, CDR1 is ENHRY and CDR2 is SYGVKD. The CDR3 is made up of 12 amino acids. Trimming pared 6 bases from V and 7 bases from J, leaving 10 bases between. CDR3 DNA: TGTGCCATCAGCAATCTAGAGAATGAGCAGTTCTTC. Its translation is CAISNLENEQFF.